This T cell receptor beta chain appears in the sequencing data of a study of identical twins (dated by TCRdb to 2015 to 2016). Looking at the study overall: To test whether fetal clonotypes persist, this study deep-sequenced TCR alpha and beta repertoires from monozygotic twins, from unrelated adults of various ages, and from cord blood. To rule out contamination, replicate twin experiments were performed at different times with different library preparation protocols. Findings and caveats that apply to the study as a whole: A weaker excess of twin sharing was found in beta out-of-frame sequences because the signal-to-noise ratio was lowered by fewer shared sequences. Because the same donors could not be followed over many years, the conclusions relied on cross-sectional statistical analysis. Fewer insertions were carried by abundant cord blood beta clonotypes, a similar but weaker trend appeared in young adult naive repertoires, and no such trend appeared in memory repertoires. Compared with coincidental sharing between unrelated individuals, out-of-frame TCR alpha sequences shared between twins had an excess of sequences with low generation probability. Invariant T cells such as MAIT and iNKT could partly confound zero-insertion analyses, although diverse VJ usage argued against such confounding for most clonotypes. Recombination models systematically underestimated out-of-frame TCR alpha sharing in monozygotic twins but agreed with sharing between unrelated individuals.

Ten or more counts support this clonotype. This clone's antigen is unknown. No much larger clone exists at a distance of one base, and base qualities are not known. The protocol used for the library was 5' RACE. Instrument on record: Illumina HiSeq 2000. A universal primer binding site was added through template switching, and the final cDNA carried a unique molecular identifier so that TCR cDNA molecules could be counted accurately. First-strand cDNA for TCR alpha and beta chains was synthesized from specific primers in the conserved constant-segment region. To control for contamination, every cDNA library carried two barcodes: a SMART-Mk sample barcode plus Illumina barcodes. TruSeq adapter sequences and Illumina sample barcodes were added in two successive PCR steps. Sequencing of the TCR alpha and beta cDNA libraries was done on the Illumina HiSeq platform using custom primers. From the authors' description of their analysis: MiGEC was used to process raw reads and extract unique molecular identifiers, and MiXCR was used to find CDR3 positions. For each individual, recombination models were inferred using an EM algorithm with the repgenHMM and IGoR tools. The tcR package in R was used for shared clonotype analysis, with sharing normalized by the product of cloneset sizes. To study raw recombination free of thymic and clonal selection effects, out-of-frame nonproductive sequences were analyzed. TCRdb reanalyzed the raw reads on its own, using fastp at Q25 for trimming and MiXCR for clone calling, and kept in-frame beta chains. Rows are unified per CDR3 protein, each entry keeping the most common DNA and genes. V and J calls and clone size were set by TCRdb, not the authors. This sample gives around 960,000 distinct CDR3 sequences in total; 12% of them show up just once. The top ten hold 1.5% to 2% of the sample.

Every donor was a healthy Caucasian. Three pairs of female monozygotic twins, all aged about 18 to 29 years, were included in the twin cohort. RNA for TCR libraries was isolated from peripheral blood mononuclear cells. Its CDR3 holds 17 amino acids, cysteine through phenylalanine. Here the CDR3 DNA is all that survives: 51 bases in frame from base 1. V drops 5 bases and J drops 0 bases, leaving 14 bases in between. The germline V gene encodes CDR1 LGHDT and CDR2 YNNKEL (reference sequence). These same records also appear under a second study, on yellow fever vaccine responses in identical twins. That second publication adds: According to the authors, the vaccine-induced T cell response in identical twins seemed to be partly convergent and partly specific to each individual. In identical twins, the study followed T cell clones that responded to the vaccine with precision.

Material for sequencing was PBMCs. This receptor was taken from a woman aged 18 to 35 in good health. The V and J genes are TRBV3-1 and TRBJ2-6; the D segment may tentatively be TRBD1 or TRBD2, each giving 5 matched bases. The CDR3 protein: CASSGTDSLSGANVLTF. The DNA is as follows: TGTGCCAGCAGCGGGACGGATTCTCTCTCTGGGGCCAACGTCCTGACTTTC.